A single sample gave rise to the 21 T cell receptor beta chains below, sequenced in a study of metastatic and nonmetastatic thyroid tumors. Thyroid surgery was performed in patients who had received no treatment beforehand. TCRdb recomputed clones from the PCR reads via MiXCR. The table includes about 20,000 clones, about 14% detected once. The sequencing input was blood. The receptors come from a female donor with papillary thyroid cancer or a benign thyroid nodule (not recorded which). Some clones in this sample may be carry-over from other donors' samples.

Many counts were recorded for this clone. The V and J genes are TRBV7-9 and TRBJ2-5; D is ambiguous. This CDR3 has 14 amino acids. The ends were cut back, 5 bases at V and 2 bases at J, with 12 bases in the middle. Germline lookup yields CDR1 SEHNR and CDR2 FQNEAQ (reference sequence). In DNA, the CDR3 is TGTGCCAGCAGCCGCCAGGATTCACAAGAGACCCAGTACTTC. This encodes CASSRQDSQETQYF.

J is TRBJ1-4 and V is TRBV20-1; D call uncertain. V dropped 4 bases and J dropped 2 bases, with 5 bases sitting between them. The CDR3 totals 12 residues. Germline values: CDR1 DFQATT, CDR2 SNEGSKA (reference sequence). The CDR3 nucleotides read TGCAGTGCTACACTCACTAATGAAAAACTGTTTTTT. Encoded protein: CSATLTNEKLFF.

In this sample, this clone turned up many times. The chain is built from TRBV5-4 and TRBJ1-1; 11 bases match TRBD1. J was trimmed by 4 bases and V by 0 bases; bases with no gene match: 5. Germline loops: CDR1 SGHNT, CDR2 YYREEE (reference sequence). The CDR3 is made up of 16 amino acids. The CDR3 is CASSLGTGTGGTEAFF. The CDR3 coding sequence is TGTGCCAGCAGCTTGGGGACCGGGACAGGGGGCACTGAAGCTTTCTTT.

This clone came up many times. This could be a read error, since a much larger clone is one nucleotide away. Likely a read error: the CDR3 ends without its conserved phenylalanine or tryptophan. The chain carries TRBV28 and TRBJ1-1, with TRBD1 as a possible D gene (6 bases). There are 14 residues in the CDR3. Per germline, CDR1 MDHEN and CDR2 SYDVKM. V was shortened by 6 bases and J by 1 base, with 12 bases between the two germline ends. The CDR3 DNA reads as TGTGCCAGCAGCCTTTGGACAGAGAACACTGAAGCTTTCCTT. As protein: CASSLWTENTEAFL.

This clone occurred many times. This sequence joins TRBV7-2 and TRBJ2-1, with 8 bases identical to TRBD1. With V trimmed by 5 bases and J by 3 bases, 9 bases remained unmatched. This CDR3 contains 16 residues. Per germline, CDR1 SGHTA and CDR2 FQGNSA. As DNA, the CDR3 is TGTGCCAGCAGCCCTCGAGGACAGGGCAACTACAATGAGCAGTTCTTC. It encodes CASSPRGQGNYNEQFF.

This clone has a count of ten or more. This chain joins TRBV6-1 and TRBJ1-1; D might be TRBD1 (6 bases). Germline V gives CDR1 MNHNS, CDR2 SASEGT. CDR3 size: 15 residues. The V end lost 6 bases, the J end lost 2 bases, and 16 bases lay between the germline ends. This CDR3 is CASSHPRGANTEAFF. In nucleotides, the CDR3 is TGTGCCAGCAGCCACCCCCGGGGGGCAAACACTGAAGCTTTCTTT.

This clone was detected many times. CDR3 nucleotides: TGCAGTGCATGGCATAGCGGGAGGGCCGGTGAGCAGTTCTTC. This translates into CSAWHSGRAGEQFF. The V gene is TRBV20-1, the J gene TRBJ2-1, with 11 bases matching TRBD2. This CDR3 comprises 14 residues. The germline CDR1 and CDR2 sequences are DFQATT and SNEGSKA (reference sequence). Germline trimming cut 6 bases from V and 9 bases from J; bases unmatched to any gene: 10.

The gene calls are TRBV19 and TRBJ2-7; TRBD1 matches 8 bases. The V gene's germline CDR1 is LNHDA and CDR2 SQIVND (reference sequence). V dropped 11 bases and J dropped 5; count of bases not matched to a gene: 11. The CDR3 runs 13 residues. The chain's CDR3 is CAGTPPDRDEQYF. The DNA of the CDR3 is TGTGCCGGTACCCCCCCGGACAGGGACGAGCAGTACTTC.

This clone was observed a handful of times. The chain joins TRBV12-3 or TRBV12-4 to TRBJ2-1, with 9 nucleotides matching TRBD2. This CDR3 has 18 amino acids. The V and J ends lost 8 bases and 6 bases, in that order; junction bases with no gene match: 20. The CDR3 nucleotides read TGTGCCAGCCCTTCGAGGGGACTAGCTCCGGGGGACTCCAATGAGCAGTTCTTC. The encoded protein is CASPSRGLAPGDSNEQFF.

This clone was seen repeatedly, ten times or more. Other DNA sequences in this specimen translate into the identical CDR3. CDR3 sequence (DNA): TGTGCCAGCAGTTTAATAGGACTAGCGTTAGATACGCAGTATTTT. Its translation: CASSLIGLALDTQYF. The chain has TRBV27 and TRBJ2-3; 9 positions match TRBD2. The J segment lost 5 bases and the V segment lost 2 bases, leaving 5 bases of the junction unmatched. The CDR3 covers 15 residues. CDR1 is MNHEY and CDR2 is SMNVEV in the germline V gene (reference sequence).

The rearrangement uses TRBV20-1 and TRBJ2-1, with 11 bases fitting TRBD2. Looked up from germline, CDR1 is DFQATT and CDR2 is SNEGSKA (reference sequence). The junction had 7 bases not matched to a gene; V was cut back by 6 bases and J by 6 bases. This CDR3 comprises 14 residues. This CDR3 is CSATSGGEGNEQFF. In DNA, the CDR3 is TGCAGTGCCACTAGCGGGGGCGAGGGCAATGAGCAGTTCTTC.

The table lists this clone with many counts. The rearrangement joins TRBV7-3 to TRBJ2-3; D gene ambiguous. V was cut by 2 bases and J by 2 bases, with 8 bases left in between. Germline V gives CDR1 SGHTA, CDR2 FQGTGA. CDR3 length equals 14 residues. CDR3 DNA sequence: TGTGCCAGCAGCTTAGCAAGGGACACAGATACGCAGTATTTT. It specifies CASSLARDTDTQYF.

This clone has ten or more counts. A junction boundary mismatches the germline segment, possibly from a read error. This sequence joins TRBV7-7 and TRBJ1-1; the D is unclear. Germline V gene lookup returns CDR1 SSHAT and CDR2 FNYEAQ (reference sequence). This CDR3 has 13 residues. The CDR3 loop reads CASSLDKNTEAFF. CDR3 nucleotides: TGTGCTAGCAGCTTAGACAAGAACACTGAAGCTTTCTTT.

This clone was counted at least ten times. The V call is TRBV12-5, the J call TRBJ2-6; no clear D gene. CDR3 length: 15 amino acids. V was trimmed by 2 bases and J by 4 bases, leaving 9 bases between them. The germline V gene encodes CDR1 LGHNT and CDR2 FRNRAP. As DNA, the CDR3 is TGTGCTAGTGGTTTGTCCCCTGTAGGGGCCAACGTCCTGACTTTC. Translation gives CASGLSPVGANVLTF.

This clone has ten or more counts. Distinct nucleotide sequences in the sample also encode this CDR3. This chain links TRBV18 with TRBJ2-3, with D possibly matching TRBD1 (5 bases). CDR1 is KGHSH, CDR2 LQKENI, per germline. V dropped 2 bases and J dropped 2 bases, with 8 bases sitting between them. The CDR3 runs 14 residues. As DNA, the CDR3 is TGTGCCAGCTCACCAGCGACAGACACAGATACGCAGTATTTT. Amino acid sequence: CASSPATDTDTQYF.

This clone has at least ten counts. The CDR3: CASTSLLKRKQYF. DNA of the CDR3: TGTGCCAGCACTTCCCTACTCAAACGGAAGCAGTACTTC. The rearrangement uses TRBV28 and TRBJ2-7; D remains ambiguous. The CDR3 length is 13 residues. CDR1 is MDHEN and CDR2 is SYDVKM in the germline V gene. Trimming shortened V by 7 bases and J by 8 bases, and 18 bases separated the two germline ends.

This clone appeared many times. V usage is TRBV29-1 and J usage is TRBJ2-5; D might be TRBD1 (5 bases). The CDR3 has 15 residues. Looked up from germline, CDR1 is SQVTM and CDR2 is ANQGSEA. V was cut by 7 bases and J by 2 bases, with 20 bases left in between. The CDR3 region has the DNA TGCAGCGCCGATTTATTCTGGACAAATCAAGAGACCCAGTACTTC. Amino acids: CSADLFWTNQETQYF. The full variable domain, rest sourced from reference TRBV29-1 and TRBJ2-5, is SAVISQKPSRDICQRGTSLTIQCQVDSQVTMMFWYRQQPGQSLTLIATANQGSEATYESGFVIDKFPISRPNLTFSTLTVSNMSPEDSSIYLCSADLFWTNQETQYFGPGTRLLVL.

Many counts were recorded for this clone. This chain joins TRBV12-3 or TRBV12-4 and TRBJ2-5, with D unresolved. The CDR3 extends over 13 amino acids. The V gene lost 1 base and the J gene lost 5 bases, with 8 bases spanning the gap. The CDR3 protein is CASSLGRGETQYF. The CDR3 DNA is TGTGCCAGCAGTTTAGGGCGCGGTGAGACCCAGTACTTC.

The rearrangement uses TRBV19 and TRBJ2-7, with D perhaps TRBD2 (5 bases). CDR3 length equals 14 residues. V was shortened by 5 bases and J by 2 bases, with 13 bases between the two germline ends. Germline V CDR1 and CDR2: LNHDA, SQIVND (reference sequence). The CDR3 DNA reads TGTGCCAGTAGTTCCCTCGGAGGCCCCTACGAGCAGTACTTC. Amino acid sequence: CASSSLGGPYEQYF.

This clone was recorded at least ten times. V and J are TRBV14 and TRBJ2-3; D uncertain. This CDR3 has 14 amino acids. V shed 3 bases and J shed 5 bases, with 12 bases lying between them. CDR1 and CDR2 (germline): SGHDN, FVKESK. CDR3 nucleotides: TGTGCCAGCAGCCACACAGCAAACGGAGATACGCAGTATTTT. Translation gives CASSHTANGDTQYF.

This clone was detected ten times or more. Here the CDR3 DNA reads TGTGCCAGCAGCTTACGCGGGACAGGCCCCTACGAGCAGTACTTC. Translating gives CASSLRGTGPYEQYF. V is TRBV5-5 and J is TRBJ2-7, with TRBD1 matching 8 bases. CDR1 SGHKS and CDR2 YYEKEE come from the germline V gene (reference sequence). Trimming cost V 2 bases and J 2 bases; bases outside gene matches: 6. The CDR3 extends over 15 amino acids.